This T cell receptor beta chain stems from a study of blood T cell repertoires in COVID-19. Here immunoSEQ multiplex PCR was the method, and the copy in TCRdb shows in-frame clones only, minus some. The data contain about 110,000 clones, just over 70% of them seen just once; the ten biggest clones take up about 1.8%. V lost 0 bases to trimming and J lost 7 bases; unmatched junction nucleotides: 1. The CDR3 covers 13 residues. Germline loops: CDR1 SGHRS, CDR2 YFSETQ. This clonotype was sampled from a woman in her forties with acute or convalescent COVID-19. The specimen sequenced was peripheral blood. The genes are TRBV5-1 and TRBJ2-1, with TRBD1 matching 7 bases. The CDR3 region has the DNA TGCGCCAGCAGCTTGGAGGGGGCAAATGAGCAGTTCTTC. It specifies CASSLEGANEQFF. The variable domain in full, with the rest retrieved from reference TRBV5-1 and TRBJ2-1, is KAGVTQTPRYLIKTRGQQVTLSCSPISGHRSVSWYQQTPGQGLQFLFEYFSETQRNKGNFPGRFSGRQFSNSRSEMNVSTLELGDSALYLCASSLEGANEQFFGPGTRLTVL.